This T cell receptor beta chain was observed in a study of T-cell memory formation after mild COVID-19. Whole-study context: Largely donor-specific sequence clusters came from two donors. General observations from the study: CD4+ contracting clones were mainly CM and EM; CD8+ ones, EMRA.

The CDR3 sequence is 14 residues long. With 5 bases clipped from V and 5 bases from J, the junction kept 7 bases outside the gene matches. TCRdb reprocessed the 5' RACE reads with MiXCR, giving one entry per CDR3 protein. The sample includes 100,000 to 120,000 distinct CDR3 sequences, 20% to 25% of them seen just once. Concerning this clonotype itself: What it recognizes is unknown.

The sample was PBMCs or a T cell subset sorted from them (not recorded which). This receptor was obtained from a man younger than 35 who had mild COVID-19 (a few samples of this study predate the infection). Cell type and time point are not known. This sequence joins TRBV12-3 or TRBV12-4 and TRBJ2-7; 9 bases fit TRBD2. CDR3 loop: CASSPPGGGDEQYF. Written as DNA, the CDR3 is TGTGCCAGCAGTCCACCCGGCGGGGGGGACGAGCAGTACTTC.